This entry is about one TCR beta chain. This specimen comes from a study of blood T cell repertoires in COVID-19. Study-wide context: The origin of the acute and convalescent COVID-19 samples was the United States, Italy and Spain.

The germline CDR1 and CDR2 sequences are SGHTA and FQGNSA. CDR3 length: 14 amino acids. V lost 4 bases, J lost 4 bases, and 13 bases lay in between. Data came from immunoSEQ multiplex PCR; TCRdb stores just in-frame clones and leaves some out. Of 80,000 to 100,000 clones listed, approximately 79% are singletons. The origin of this receptor is an elderly woman with active or convalescent COVID-19. The sample was peripheral blood. The chain is built from TRBV7-2 and TRBJ1-1, with D possibly TRBD1 on 5 matching bases. The CDR3 region is CASSSRWGSTEAFF. The CDR3 nucleotides read TGTGCCAGCAGCTCCCGGTGGGGCAGCACTGAAGCTTTCTTT.